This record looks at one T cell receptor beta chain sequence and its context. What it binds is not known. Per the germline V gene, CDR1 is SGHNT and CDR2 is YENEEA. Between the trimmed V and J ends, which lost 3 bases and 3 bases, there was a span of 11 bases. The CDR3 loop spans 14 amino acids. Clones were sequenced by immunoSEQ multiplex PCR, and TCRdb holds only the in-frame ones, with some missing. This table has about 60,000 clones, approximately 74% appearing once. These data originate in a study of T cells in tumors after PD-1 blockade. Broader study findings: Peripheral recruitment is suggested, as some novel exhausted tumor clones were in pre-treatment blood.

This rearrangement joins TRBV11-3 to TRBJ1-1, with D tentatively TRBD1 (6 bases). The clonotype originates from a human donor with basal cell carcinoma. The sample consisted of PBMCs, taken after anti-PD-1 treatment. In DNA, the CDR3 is TGTGCCAGCAGCTTGGGGCAGGGGTACACTGAAGCTTTCTTT. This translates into CASSLGQGYTEAFF.